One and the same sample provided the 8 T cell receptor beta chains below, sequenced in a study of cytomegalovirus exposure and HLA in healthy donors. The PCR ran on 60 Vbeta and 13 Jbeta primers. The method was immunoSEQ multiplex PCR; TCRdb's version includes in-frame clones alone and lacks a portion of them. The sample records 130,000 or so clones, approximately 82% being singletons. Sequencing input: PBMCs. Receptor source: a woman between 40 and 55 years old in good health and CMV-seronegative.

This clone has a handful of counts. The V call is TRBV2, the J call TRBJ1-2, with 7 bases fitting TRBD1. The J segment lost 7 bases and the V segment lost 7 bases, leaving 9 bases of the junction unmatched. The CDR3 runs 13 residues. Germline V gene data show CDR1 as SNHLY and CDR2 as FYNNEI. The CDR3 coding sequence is TGTGCCAGCAAGCCAGGGGGAGCACTTGGCTACACCTTC. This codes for CASKPGGALGYTF.

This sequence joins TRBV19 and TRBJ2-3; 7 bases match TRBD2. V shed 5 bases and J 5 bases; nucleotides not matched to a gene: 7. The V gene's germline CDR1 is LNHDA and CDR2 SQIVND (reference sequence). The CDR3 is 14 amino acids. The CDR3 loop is CASSVRGEGDTQYF. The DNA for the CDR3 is TGTGCCAGTAGTGTACGGGGGGAGGGAGATACGCAGTATTTT.

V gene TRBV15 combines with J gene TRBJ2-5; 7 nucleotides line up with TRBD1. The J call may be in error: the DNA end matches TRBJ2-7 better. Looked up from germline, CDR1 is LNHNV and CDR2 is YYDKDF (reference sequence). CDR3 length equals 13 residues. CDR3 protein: CATSWGTAYEQYF. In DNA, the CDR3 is TGTGCCACTAGTTGGGGGACAGCCTACGAGCAGTACTTC.

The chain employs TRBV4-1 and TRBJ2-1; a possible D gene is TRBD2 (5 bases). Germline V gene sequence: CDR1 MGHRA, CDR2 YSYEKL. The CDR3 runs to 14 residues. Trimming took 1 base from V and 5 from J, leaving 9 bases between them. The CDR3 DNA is TGCGCCAGCAGCCAAGTCGGGATCAACAATGAGCAGTTCTTC. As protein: CASSQVGINNEQFF.

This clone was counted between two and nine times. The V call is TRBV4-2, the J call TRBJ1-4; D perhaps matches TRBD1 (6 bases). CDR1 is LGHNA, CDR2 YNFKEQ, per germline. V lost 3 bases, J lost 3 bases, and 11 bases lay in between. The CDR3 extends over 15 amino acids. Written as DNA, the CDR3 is TGTGCCAGCAGCCAGGATGGACAGCCTAATGAAAAACTGTTTTTT. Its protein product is CASSQDGQPNEKLFF.

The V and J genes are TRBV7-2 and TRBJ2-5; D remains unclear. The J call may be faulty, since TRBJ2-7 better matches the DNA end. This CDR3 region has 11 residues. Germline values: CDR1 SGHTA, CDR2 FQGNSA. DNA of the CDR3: TGTGCCAGCAGCGCAACCTACGAGCAGTACTTC. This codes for CASSATYEQYF.

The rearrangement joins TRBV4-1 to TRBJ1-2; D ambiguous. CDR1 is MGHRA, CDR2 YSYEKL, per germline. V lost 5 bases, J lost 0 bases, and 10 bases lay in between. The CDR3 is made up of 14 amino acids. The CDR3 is CASSSGSTNYGYTF. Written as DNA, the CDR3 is TGCGCCAGCAGCTCGGGATCAACTAACTATGGCTACACCTTC.

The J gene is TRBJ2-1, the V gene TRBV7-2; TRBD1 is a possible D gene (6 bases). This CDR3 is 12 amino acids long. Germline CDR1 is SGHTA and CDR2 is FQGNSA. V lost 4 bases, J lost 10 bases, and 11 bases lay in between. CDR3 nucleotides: TGTGCCAGCAGCTGGCAGGGGAGCGAGCAGTTCTTC. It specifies CASSWQGSEQFF. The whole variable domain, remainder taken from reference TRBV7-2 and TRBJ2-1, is GAGVSQSPSNKVTEKGKDVELRCDPISGHTALYWYRQSLGQGLEFLIYFQGNSAPDKSGLPSDRFSAERTGGSVSTLTIQRTQQEDSAVYLCASSWQGSEQFFGPGTRLTVL.